This T cell receptor beta chain was sequenced during a study of blood T cell repertoires in COVID-19. In the study overall: From the United States, Italy and Spain came samples of acute and convalescent COVID-19. In each case, the material was cDNA or gDNA derived from T cells, B-cell-depleted T cells, or PBMCs.

Repertoires were generated with immunoSEQ multiplex PCR, while TCRdb's copy carries only in-frame clones and drops some. The sample carries 120,000 or so clones, 81% recorded once. The CDR3 spans 14 residues. CDR1 and CDR2 from the germline V gene are MDHEN and SYDVKM. Trimming cost V 6 bases and J 7 bases; bases outside gene matches: 9. Sequenced sample: peripheral blood. The receptor was derived from a woman in her forties or fifties with acute or convalescent COVID-19. The rearrangement uses TRBV28 and TRBJ2-1; 7 bases agree with TRBD1. The CDR3 region has the DNA TGTGCCAGCAGGCCGGGACAGCCTGGGAATGAGCAGTTCTTC. It is translated as CASRPGQPGNEQFF.